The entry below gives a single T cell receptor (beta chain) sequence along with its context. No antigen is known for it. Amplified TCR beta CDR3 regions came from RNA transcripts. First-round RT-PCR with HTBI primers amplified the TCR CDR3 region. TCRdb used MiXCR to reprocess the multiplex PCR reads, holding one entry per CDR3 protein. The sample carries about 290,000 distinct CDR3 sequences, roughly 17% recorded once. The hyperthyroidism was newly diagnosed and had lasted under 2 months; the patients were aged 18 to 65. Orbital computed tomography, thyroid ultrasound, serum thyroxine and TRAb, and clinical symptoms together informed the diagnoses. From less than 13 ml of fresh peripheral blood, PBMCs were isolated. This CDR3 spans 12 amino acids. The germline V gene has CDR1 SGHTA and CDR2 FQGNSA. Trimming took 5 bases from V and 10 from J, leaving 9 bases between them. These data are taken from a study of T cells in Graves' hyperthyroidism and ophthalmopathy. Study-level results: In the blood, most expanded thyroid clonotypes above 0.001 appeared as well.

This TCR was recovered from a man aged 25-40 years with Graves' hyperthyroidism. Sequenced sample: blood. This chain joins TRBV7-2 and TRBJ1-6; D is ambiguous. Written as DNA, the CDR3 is TGTGCCAGCAGCGTCTCTGGGTCACCCCTCCACTTT. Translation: CASSVSGSPLHF.